These 8 T cell receptor beta chains were sequenced from one sample in a study of T cells and copy number aberrations in small-cell lung cancer. Some clones are missing from TCRdb's copy, which holds only in-frame ones; the method was immunoSEQ multiplex PCR. The sample shows fewer than 10,000 clones, roughly 79% of them seen only once. Material for sequencing was normal tissue next to the tumor. All receptors come from a man in his sixties with small cell lung cancer.

The V call is TRBV7-9, the J call TRBJ1-1; D gene uncertain. Per the germline V gene, CDR1 is SEHNR and CDR2 is FQNEAQ (reference sequence). The CDR3 contains 13 residues. The chain's CDR3 is CASASSMNTEAFF. The DNA of the CDR3 is TGTGCGAGCGCATCCTCCATGAACACTGAAGCTTTCTTT.

The rearrangement links TRBV15 to TRBJ1-5; D is perhaps TRBD1 (6 bases). This CDR3 is built from 14 residues. With 0 bases removed from V and 7 bases from J, the gap between germline ends came to 10 bases. In germline, CDR1 is LNHNV, CDR2 YYDKDF (reference sequence). CDR3: CATSREGGGQPQHF. The CDR3 DNA sequence: TGTGCCACCAGCAGAGAGGGAGGGGGGCAGCCCCAGCATTTT.

The genes are TRBV5-6 and TRBJ2-2, with D perhaps given as TRBD1 or TRBD2 (7 bases each). Per germline, CDR1 SGHDT and CDR2 YYEEEE. V lost 6 bases, J lost 7 bases, and 13 bases lay in between. The length of the CDR3 is 13 residues. The CDR3 sequence is CASTRRGGGELFF. The CDR3, as DNA: TGTGCCAGCACCCGCAGGGGGGGCGGGGAGCTGTTTTTT.

The gene calls are TRBV5-1 and TRBJ2-3; the match to TRBD2 covers 9 bases. The CDR3 has 16 amino acids. V was pared by 0 bases and J by 4 bases, with 6 bases of the junction left unmatched. CDR1 and CDR2 (germline): SGHRS, YFSETQ. The CDR3 DNA reads TGCGCCAGCAGCTTGGCGGGTAGCGGGAGTTCAGATACGCAGTATTTT. Residues: CASSLAGSGSSDTQYF.

Here the CDR3 DNA reads TGTGCCAGCAGCCTAGCGGGAGGGTTTGTGGATGAGCAGTTCTTC. Its translation: CASSLAGGFVDEQFF. V usage is TRBV7-3 and J usage is TRBJ2-1, with TRBD2 identical over 12 bases. This CDR3 has 15 residues. With V trimmed by 5 bases and J by 8 bases, 7 bases remained unmatched. Germline CDR1 and CDR2: SGHTA and FQGTGA. Full variable domain (remainder filled in from reference TRBV7-3 and TRBJ2-1): GAGVSQTPSNKVTEKGKYVELRCDPISGHTALYWYRQSLGQGPEFLIYFQGTGAADDSGLPNDRFFAVRPEGSVSTLKIQRTERGDSAVYLCASSLAGGFVDEQFFGPGTRLTVL.

V usage is TRBV19 and J usage is TRBJ2-1; no firm D call. CDR1 LNHDA and CDR2 SQIVND come from the germline V gene (reference sequence). Trimming pared 2 bases from V and 2 bases from J, leaving 10 bases between. The CDR3 loop spans 15 amino acids. The CDR3 is CASSISSGTYNEQFF. CDR3 coding DNA: TGTGCCAGTAGTATAAGCTCCGGAACCTACAATGAGCAGTTCTTC.

CDR3 in amino acids: CASSWGLAVIQETQYF. The CDR3 coding sequence is TGTGCCAGCAGTTGGGGACTAGCGGTGATCCAAGAGACCCAGTACTTC. V is TRBV7-2 and J is TRBJ2-5; TRBD2 aligns across 11 bases. The CDR3 runs 16 residues. With V trimmed by 6 bases and J by 1 base, 7 bases remained unmatched. CDR1 is SGHTA and CDR2 is FQGNSA in the germline V gene.

The chain is built from TRBV5-1 and TRBJ2-4; 7 nucleotides align to TRBD1. After removal of 6 bases from V and 5 bases from J, the junction contained 8 bases not matched to a gene. The CDR3 has 14 amino acids. The germline V gene has CDR1 SGHRS and CDR2 YFSETQ. CDR3 DNA sequence: TGCGCCAGCATGGACCTGGGACAGCAAAACATTCAGTACTTC. It encodes CASMDLGQQNIQYF.